These 23 T cell receptor beta chains were sequenced from one sample in a study of T cells in Graves' hyperthyroidism and ophthalmopathy. RNA transcripts provided the source from which TCR beta CDR3 regions were amplified. The HTBI primer set was used in a first-round RT-PCR of the TCR CDR3. In TCRdb, the multiplex PCR reads were re-called with MiXCR into one record per CDR3 protein. The sample has about 690,000 distinct CDR3 sequences; roughly 17% are singletons. The sample consisted of blood. Receptors were obtained from a man aged 45-65 years with Graves' hyperthyroidism.

This chain's CDR3 is CASSQELNQPQHF. CDR3 nucleotide sequence: TGTGCCAGCAGCCAAGAGCTCAATCAGCCCCAGCATTTT. V and J are TRBV3-1 and TRBJ1-5; D not resolved. This CDR3 region has 13 residues. Trimming removed 0 bases at V and 3 bases at J, with 3 bases between. CDR1 and CDR2 from the germline V gene are LGHDT and YNNKEL (reference sequence).

This chain uses TRBV15 with TRBJ2-3, with D perhaps TRBD2 (6 bases). Germline lookup yields CDR1 LNHNV and CDR2 YYDKDF (reference sequence). The CDR3 sequence is 16 residues long. The V end was cut by 3 bases, the J end by 3 bases, with 16 bases between. The CDR3 protein is CATSSLFGGITDTQYF. CDR3 nucleotide sequence: TGTGCCACCAGCAGCCTCTTCGGAGGGATAACAGATACGCAGTATTTT.

This chain connects TRBV28 to TRBJ2-3; D may match TRBD1 or TRBD2 (7 bases each). The germline V gene encodes CDR1 MDHEN and CDR2 SYDVKM. The CDR3 has 15 residues. Trimming took 2 bases from V and 9 from J, leaving 18 bases between them. CDR3 nucleotide sequence: TGTGCCAGCAGTTTAATTCAGGGGGTTAGCGGGACGCAGTATTTT. Its translation is CASSLIQGVSGTQYF.

This clonotype came up a few times. The rearrangement links TRBV18 to TRBJ2-3; TRBD1 matches 8 bases. The junction had 7 bases not matched to a gene; V was cut back by 4 bases and J by 4 bases. CDR3 size: 15 residues. Germline CDR1 and CDR2: KGHSH and LQKENI. The CDR3 DNA follows: TGTGCCAGCTCACTGCGGACAGGGCTTTCAGATACGCAGTATTTT. This gives the protein CASSLRTGLSDTQYF.

The chain employs TRBV24-1 and TRBJ2-1; the match to TRBD2 covers 14 bases. V shed 4 bases, J shed 7 bases, and the junction held 8 bases outside the gene matches. The CDR3 sequence is 17 residues long. Germline V gives CDR1 KGHDR, CDR2 SFDVKD. The CDR3 DNA reads as TGTGCCACCAGTGAGCGGACTAGCGGGAGGTTGAGGAATGAGCAGTTCTTC. Encoded protein: CATSERTSGRLRNEQFF.

At least ten counts were recorded for this clonotype. V usage is TRBV29-1 and J usage is TRBJ2-1; 12 bases map to TRBD2. Trimming cost V 5 bases and J 4 bases; bases outside gene matches: 15. The CDR3 has 18 residues. Germline V CDR1 and CDR2: SQVTM, ANQGSEA. This CDR3 reads CSVRGTGQGLAGYNEQFF. CDR3 DNA sequence: TGCAGCGTTCGTGGGACAGGGCAGGGACTAGCGGGTTACAATGAGCAGTTCTTC.

The chain uses TRBV5-1 and TRBJ1-2, with D hard to call. Germline V CDR1 and CDR2: SGHRS, YFSETQ. V was pared by 2 bases and J by 0 bases, with 14 bases between. CDR3 length: 16 amino acids. CDR3 bases: TGCGCCAGCAGCTTTTTGTTCATCCTGACTAACTATGGCTACACCTTC. Residues: CASSFLFILTNYGYTF.

The genes are TRBV7-2 and TRBJ1-5; D call uncertain. The V and J ends lost 3 bases and 0 bases respectively, with 9 bases between them. CDR1 is SGHTA and CDR2 is FQGNSA in the germline V gene. This CDR3 has 15 amino acids. CDR3 nucleotide sequence: TGTGCCAGCAGCTTCGGGCCCAATAGCAATCAGCCCCAGCATTTT. Translation gives CASSFGPNSNQPQHF. Supplemented by reference TRBV7-2 and TRBJ1-5, the full variable domain reads GAGVSQSPSNKVTEKGKDVELRCDPISGHTALYWYRQSLGQGLEFLIYFQGNSAPDKSGLPSDRFSAERTGGSVSTLTIQRTQQEDSAVYLCASSFGPNSNQPQHFGDGTRLSIL.

In this sample, this clonotype turned up a few times. V is TRBV6-2 or TRBV6-3 and J is TRBJ2-1; TRBD2 matches 9 bases. Germline CDR1 is MNHEY and CDR2 is SVGEGT. Unmatched junction bases numbered 6, after V lost 0 bases and J lost 6 bases. The CDR3 totals 16 residues. CDR3 amino acids: CASSYSRREGSNEQFF. The CDR3 nucleotides are TGTGCCAGCAGTTACTCGCGGCGGGAGGGGTCCAATGAGCAGTTCTTC.

V is TRBV19 and J is TRBJ2-7; 8 positions agree with TRBD2. V was pared by 5 bases and J by 6 bases, with 12 bases of the junction left unmatched. The CDR3 loop spans 15 amino acids. Germline lookup yields CDR1 LNHDA and CDR2 SQIVND (reference sequence). The CDR3 region has the DNA TGTGCCAGTAGTCCCCGGGGGGGGGTGTTCGCCGAGCAGTACTTC. This translates into CASSPRGGVFAEQYF.

This clonotype was counted many times. This chain connects TRBV11-2 to TRBJ2-1, with D hard to call. The CDR3 sequence is 16 residues long. Germline V lookup: CDR1 SGHAT, CDR2 FQNNGV. Trimming shortened V by 2 bases and J by 1 base, and 12 bases separated the two germline ends. CDR3 sequence reads: CASSLNYGVSYNEQFF. The CDR3 DNA reads TGTGCCAGCAGCTTAAACTATGGAGTGTCCTACAATGAGCAGTTCTTC.

In this sample, this clonotype turned up many times. This chain joins TRBV9 and TRBJ2-1; no reliable D call. V was trimmed by 0 bases and J by 5 bases, leaving 9 bases between them. CDR1 and CDR2 (germline): SGDLS, YYNGEE. This CDR3 is built from 14 residues. CDR3 in amino acids: CASSVAHGHNEQFF. CDR3 nucleotide sequence: TGTGCCAGCAGCGTAGCACACGGCCACAATGAGCAGTTCTTC.

This clonotype was found many times. J is TRBJ2-1 and V is TRBV28; D possibly corresponds to TRBD1 (6 bases). Looked up from germline, CDR1 is MDHEN and CDR2 is SYDVKM. The CDR3 is made up of 13 amino acids. The V end lost 3 bases, the J end lost 6 bases, and 9 bases lay between the germline ends. The CDR3 sequence: CASSFRGPNEQFF. The CDR3 region has the DNA TGTGCCAGCAGTTTCAGGGGCCCCAATGAGCAGTTCTTC. The full variable domain, its missing parts supplied by reference TRBV28 and TRBJ2-1, is DVKVTQSSRYLVKRTGEKVFLECVQDMDHENMFWYRQDPGLGLRLIYFSYDVKMKEKGDIPEGYSVSREKKERFSLILESASTNQTSMYLCASSFRGPNEQFFGPGTRLTVL.

The rearrangement links TRBV11-2 to TRBJ2-1; D unresolved. From germline, CDR1 is SGHAT and CDR2 FQNNGV. Trimming cost V 5 bases and J 1 base, with 9 bases left between them. The CDR3 has 14 residues. For the CDR3, the DNA is TGTGCCAGCAGCCGACTCAATTCCTACAATGAGCAGTTCTTC. Its protein is CASSRLNSYNEQFF.

A few counts support this clonotype. The J gene is TRBJ2-3, the V gene TRBV5-4; 8 nucleotides align to TRBD1. After removal of 0 bases from V and 6 bases from J, the junction contained 6 bases not matched to a gene. This CDR3 is built from 15 residues. Germline CDR1 and CDR2: SGHNT and YYREEE (reference sequence). CDR3 region: CASSLGQGSSDTQYF. The CDR3 bases are TGTGCCAGCAGCTTGGGACAGGGGAGTTCGGATACGCAGTATTTT.

This clonotype was recorded many times. The V gene is TRBV27, the J gene TRBJ2-1; TRBD2 matches 12 bases. CDR1 and CDR2 (germline): MNHEY, SMNVEV (reference sequence). This CDR3 is 14 amino acids long. The junction had 0 bases not matched to a gene; V was cut back by 3 bases and J by 6 bases. CDR3 DNA: TGTGCCAGCAGTTTGACTAGCGGGAGCAATGAGCAGTTCTTC. Protein sequence: CASSLTSGSNEQFF.

This clonotype was observed at least ten times. Here the CDR3 reads CASSAAVTMAGELFF. CDR3 DNA sequence: TGTGCCAGCAGCGCCGCCGTGACAATGGCCGGGGAGCTGTTTTTT. This chain uses TRBV9 with TRBJ2-2; D gene uncertain. CDR1 is SGDLS, CDR2 YYNGEE, per germline. V lost 3 bases and J lost 6, with 15 bases in between. This CDR3 is 15 amino acids long.

The rearrangement uses TRBV20-1 and TRBJ1-6; 7 bases line up with TRBD1. V gave up 0 bases and J gave up 0 bases; unmatched junction bases: 8. This CDR3 contains 18 residues. CDR1 is DFQATT and CDR2 is SNEGSKA in the germline V gene (reference sequence). CDR3 sequence (DNA): TGCAGTGCTAGAGAAAGGAGACAGGGTGGCTCCTATAATTCACCCCTCCACTTT. As protein: CSARERRQGGSYNSPLHF.

This CDR3 is CASSTKMRGGEKLFF. The CDR3 coding sequence is TGTGCCAGCAGCACAAAGATGAGGGGGGGAGAAAAACTGTTTTTT. This chain joins TRBV7-2 and TRBJ1-4; TRBD1 is a possible D gene (6 bases). Germline CDR1 SGHTA, CDR2 FQGNSA. The CDR3 consists of 15 residues. The V end lost 5 bases, the J end lost 8 bases, and 18 bases lay between the germline ends.

Here the CDR3 reads CSARDILSPEGNQPQHF. CDR3 bases: TGCAGTGCTAGAGATATTTTGAGCCCGGAGGGCAATCAGCCCCAGCATTTT. The chain is built from TRBV20-1 and TRBJ1-5, with D hard to call. Germline values: CDR1 DFQATT, CDR2 SNEGSKA (reference sequence). This CDR3 region has 17 residues. V shed 0 bases and J shed 2 bases, with 17 bases lying between them.

This clonotype was found many times. This chain joins TRBV2 and TRBJ2-1, with 13 bases identical to TRBD2. The CDR3 runs 14 residues. V dropped 6 bases and J dropped 4; count of bases not matched to a gene: 0. Germline-derived CDR1 and CDR2 are SNHLY and FYNNEI. CDR3 DNA: TGTGCCAGCAGGGGACTAGCGGGATACAATGAGCAGTTCTTC. Translated, it gives CASRGLAGYNEQFF.

This clonotype was detected ten times or more. V usage is TRBV10-3 and J usage is TRBJ2-7, with D perhaps given as TRBD1 or TRBD2 (5 bases each). V was cut by 3 bases and J by 2 bases, with 11 bases left in between. This CDR3 has 14 amino acids. The germline V gene encodes CDR1 ENHRY and CDR2 SYGVKD. CDR3 in DNA: TGTGCCATCAGTGACAGGGACCTGACCTACGAGCAGTACTTC. The encoded protein is CAISDRDLTYEQYF.

In its sample, this clonotype was seen a few times. CDR3 in DNA: TGTGCCAGCAGCTCACCTATAAACACTGAAGCTTTCTTT. Its translation: CASSSPINTEAFF. The chain links TRBV7-2 to TRBJ1-1; D call uncertain. Trimming cost V 4 bases and J 2 bases, with 8 bases left between them. The CDR3 is made up of 13 amino acids. Germline values: CDR1 SGHTA, CDR2 FQGNSA. Together with reference TRBV7-2 and TRBJ1-1, the CDR3 gives the full variable domain: GAGVSQSPSNKVTEKGKDVELRCDPISGHTALYWYRQSLGQGLEFLIYFQGNSAPDKSGLPSDRFSAERTGGSVSTLTIQRTQQEDSAVYLCASSSPINTEAFFGQGTRLTVV.